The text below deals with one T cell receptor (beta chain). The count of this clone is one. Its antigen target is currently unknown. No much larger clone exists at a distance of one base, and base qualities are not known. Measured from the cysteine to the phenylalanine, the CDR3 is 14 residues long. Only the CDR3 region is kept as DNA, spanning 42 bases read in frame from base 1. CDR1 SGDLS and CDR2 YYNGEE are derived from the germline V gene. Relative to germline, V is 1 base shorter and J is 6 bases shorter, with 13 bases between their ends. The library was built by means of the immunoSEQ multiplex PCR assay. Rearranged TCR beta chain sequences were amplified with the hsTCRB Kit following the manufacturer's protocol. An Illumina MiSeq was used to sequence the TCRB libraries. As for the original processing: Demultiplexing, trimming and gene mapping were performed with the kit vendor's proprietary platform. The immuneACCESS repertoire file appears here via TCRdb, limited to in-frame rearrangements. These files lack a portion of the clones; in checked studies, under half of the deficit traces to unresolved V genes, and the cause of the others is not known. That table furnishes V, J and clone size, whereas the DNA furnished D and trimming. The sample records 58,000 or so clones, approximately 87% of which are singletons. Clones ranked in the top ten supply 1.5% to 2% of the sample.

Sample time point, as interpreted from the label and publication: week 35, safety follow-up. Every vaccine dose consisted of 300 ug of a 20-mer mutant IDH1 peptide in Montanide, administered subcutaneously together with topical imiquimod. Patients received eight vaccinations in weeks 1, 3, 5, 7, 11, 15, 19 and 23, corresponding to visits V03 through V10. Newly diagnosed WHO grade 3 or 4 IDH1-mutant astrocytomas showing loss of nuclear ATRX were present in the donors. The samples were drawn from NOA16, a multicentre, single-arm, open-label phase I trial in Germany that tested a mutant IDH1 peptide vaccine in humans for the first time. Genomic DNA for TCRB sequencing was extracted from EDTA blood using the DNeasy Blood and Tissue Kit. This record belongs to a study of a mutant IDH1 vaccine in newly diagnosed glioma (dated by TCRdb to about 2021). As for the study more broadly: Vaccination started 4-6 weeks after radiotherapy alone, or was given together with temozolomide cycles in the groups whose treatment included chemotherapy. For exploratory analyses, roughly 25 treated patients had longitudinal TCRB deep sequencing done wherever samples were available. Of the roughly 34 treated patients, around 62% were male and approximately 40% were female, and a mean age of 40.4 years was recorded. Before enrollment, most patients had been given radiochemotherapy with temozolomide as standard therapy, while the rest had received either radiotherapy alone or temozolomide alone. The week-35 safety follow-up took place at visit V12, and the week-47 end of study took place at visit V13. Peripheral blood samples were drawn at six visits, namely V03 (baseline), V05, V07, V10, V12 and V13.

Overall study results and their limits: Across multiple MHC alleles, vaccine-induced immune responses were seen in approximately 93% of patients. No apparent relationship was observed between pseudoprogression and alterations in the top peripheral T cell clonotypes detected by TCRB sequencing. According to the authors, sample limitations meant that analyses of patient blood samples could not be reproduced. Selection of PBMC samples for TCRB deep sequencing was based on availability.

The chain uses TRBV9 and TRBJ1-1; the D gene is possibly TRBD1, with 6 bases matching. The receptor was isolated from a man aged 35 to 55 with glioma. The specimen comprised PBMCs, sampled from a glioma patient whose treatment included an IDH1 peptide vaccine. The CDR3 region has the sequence CASSVSGQGSEAFF. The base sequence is TGTGCCAGCAGCGTATCGGGACAAGGATCTGAAGCTTTCTTT.